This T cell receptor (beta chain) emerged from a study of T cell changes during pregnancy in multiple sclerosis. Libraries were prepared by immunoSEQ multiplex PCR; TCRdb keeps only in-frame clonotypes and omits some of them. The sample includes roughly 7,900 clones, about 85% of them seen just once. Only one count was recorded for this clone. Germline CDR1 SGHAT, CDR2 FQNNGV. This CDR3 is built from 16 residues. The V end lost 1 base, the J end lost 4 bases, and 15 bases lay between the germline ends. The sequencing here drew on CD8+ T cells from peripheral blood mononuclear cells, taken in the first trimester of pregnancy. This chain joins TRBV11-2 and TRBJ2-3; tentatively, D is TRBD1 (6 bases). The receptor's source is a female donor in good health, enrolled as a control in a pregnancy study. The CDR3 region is CASSLVRTAVSDTQYF. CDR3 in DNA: TGTGCCAGCAGCTTAGTAAGGACAGCAGTTTCAGATACGCAGTATTTT. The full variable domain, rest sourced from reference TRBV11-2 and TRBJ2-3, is EAGVAQSPRYKIIEKRQSVAFWCNPISGHATLYWYQQILGQGPKLLIQFQNNGVVDDSQLPKDRFSAERLKGVDSTLKIQPAKLEDSAVYLCASSLVRTAVSDTQYFGPGTRLTVL.